The entry below gives a single T cell receptor beta chain sequence along with its context. Profiling relied on immunoSEQ multiplex PCR, and the TCRdb table lists in-frame clones only, not all of them. The table shows some 760,000 clones, with roughly 88% occurring only once. V lost 6 bases and J lost 3; bases outside the gene matches: 6. The CDR3 extends over 15 amino acids. CDR1 LNHDA and CDR2 SQIVND come from the germline V gene (reference sequence). These data are taken from a study of shared T cell receptors in the human thymus. This sample was also put to use in a study of human thymus T cells.

The clonotype was recovered from a girl in the first two years of life with a congenital heart defect. Material for sequencing was thymocytes. The V call is TRBV19, the J call TRBJ2-5; 11 bases line up with TRBD1. In DNA form, the CDR3 reads TGTGCCAGTAGGGACAGGGGGCGACCCAAAGAGACCCAGTACTTC. It encodes CASRDRGRPKETQYF. Looking up the rest from reference TRBV19 and TRBJ2-5 gives the full variable domain: DGGITQSPKYLFRKEGQNVTLSCEQNLNHDAMYWYRQDPGQGLRLIYYSQIVNDFQKGDIAEGYSVSREKKESFPLTVTSAQKNPTAFYLCASRDRGRPKETQYFGPGTRLLVL.